The 10 T cell receptor beta chains in this list originate from one sample, sequenced in a study of cytomegalovirus exposure and HLA in healthy donors. Libraries were prepared by immunoSEQ multiplex PCR; TCRdb keeps only in-frame clonotypes and omits some of them. The table has roughly 56,000 clones, roughly nine tenths seen once. Sequencing input: PBMCs. The receptors shown here come from a woman aged 30 to 39 in good health and CMV-seronegative.

The CDR3 spells CASSPSISYDNEQFF. The CDR3 DNA reads as TGTGCCAGCAGTCCGAGTATATCGTACGACAATGAGCAGTTCTTC. The rearrangement uses TRBV14 and TRBJ2-1, with D hard to call. With 6 bases removed from V and 5 bases from J, the gap between germline ends came to 17 bases. The CDR3 consists of 15 residues. CDR1 SGHDN and CDR2 FVKESK come from the germline V gene. Combining the CDR3 with reference TRBV14 and TRBJ2-1 gives the whole variable domain EAGVTQFPSHSVIEKGQTVTLRCDPISGHDNLYWYRRVMGKEIKFLLHFVKESKQDESGMPNNRFLAERTGGTYSTLKVQPAELEDSGVYFCASSPSISYDNEQFFGPGTRLTVL.

This clone is a singleton in its sample. The V call is TRBV5-4, the J call TRBJ2-2; D is undetermined. Trimming pared 5 bases from V and 0 bases from J, leaving 11 bases between. Germline V gene data show CDR1 as SGHNT and CDR2 as YYREEE (reference sequence). The CDR3 covers 15 residues. For the CDR3, the DNA is TGTGCCAGCAGTTCGTACCTAGCGAACACCGGGGAGCTGTTTTTT. As protein: CASSSYLANTGELFF.

The chain links TRBV6-4 to TRBJ2-2; tentatively, D is TRBD2 (6 bases). CDR1 is MRHNA, CDR2 SNTAGT, per germline. CDR3 length: 15 residues. V was shortened by 3 bases and J by 3 bases, with 11 bases between the two germline ends. This CDR3 is CASSESSEHTGELFF. In nucleotides, the CDR3 is TGTGCCAGCAGTGAGTCTAGCGAGCACACCGGGGAGCTGTTTTTT.

CDR3 residues: CASSVGSSGTGELFF. The CDR3 bases are TGTGCCAGCAGCGTAGGTTCTAGCGGGACCGGGGAGCTGTTTTTT. The rearrangement links TRBV9 to TRBJ2-2; 8 nucleotides agree with TRBD2. V was pared by 0 bases and J by 5 bases, with 3 bases of the junction left unmatched. CDR1 is SGDLS and CDR2 is YYNGEE in the germline V gene. The CDR3 covers 15 residues.

The V gene is TRBV9, the J gene TRBJ1-2; no reliable D call. V lost 4 bases to trimming and J lost 7 bases, with 14 bases between them. This CDR3 has 13 amino acids. CDR1 is SGDLS, CDR2 YYNGEE, per germline. The CDR3 nucleotides are TGTGCCAGCAGCCCGCCCGCGGGATCTGGCTACACCTTC. Its translation is CASSPPAGSGYTF.

The chain has TRBV6-1 and TRBJ2-7; D not resolved. Trimming removed 3 bases from V and 3 bases from J, with 6 bases in between. This CDR3 comprises 12 residues. Per germline, CDR1 MNHNS and CDR2 SASEGT. CDR3 sequence: CASSDPVYEQYF. For the CDR3, the DNA is TGTGCCAGCAGTGACCCCGTCTACGAGCAGTACTTC.

The chain has TRBV7-9 and TRBJ2-3, with 8 bases fitting TRBD1. CDR1 and CDR2 from the germline V gene are SEHNR and FQNEAQ (reference sequence). The J segment lost 4 bases and the V segment lost 5 bases, leaving 8 bases of the junction unmatched. CDR3 length: 15 amino acids. DNA of the CDR3: TGTGCCAGCAGCCCGCTGGACAGGGAAGCAGATACGCAGTATTTT. Protein product: CASSPLDREADTQYF.

This sequence joins TRBV6-4 and TRBJ2-5; D remains unclear. The CDR3 has 14 amino acids. Germline V lookup: CDR1 MRHNA, CDR2 SNTAGT. Trimming cost V 1 base and J 5 bases, with 11 bases left between them. CDR3 loop: CASSDFKPWETQYF. CDR3 sequence (DNA): TGTGCCAGCAGTGACTTTAAGCCATGGGAGACCCAGTACTTC.

The V and J genes are TRBV27 and TRBJ2-7; D call uncertain. The CDR3 is 16 amino acids. Trimming took off 3 bases at V and 2 bases at J, with 17 bases between the two ends. Germline CDR1 MNHEY, CDR2 SMNVEV (reference sequence). The DNA of the CDR3 is TGTGCCAGCAGTTTTGGATTGTGGGCCTCGACCTACGAGCAGTACTTC. Its protein is CASSFGLWASTYEQYF.

CDR3 amino acids: CSVEGDTPTDTQYF. In nucleotides, the CDR3 is TGCAGCGTTGAGGGGGACACTCCCACAGATACGCAGTATTTT. J is TRBJ2-3 and V is TRBV29-1; possible D gene TRBD1, 6 bases. The CDR3 is made up of 14 amino acids. Germline values: CDR1 SQVTM, CDR2 ANQGSEA. V was shortened by 3 bases and J by 2 bases, with 12 bases between the two germline ends.